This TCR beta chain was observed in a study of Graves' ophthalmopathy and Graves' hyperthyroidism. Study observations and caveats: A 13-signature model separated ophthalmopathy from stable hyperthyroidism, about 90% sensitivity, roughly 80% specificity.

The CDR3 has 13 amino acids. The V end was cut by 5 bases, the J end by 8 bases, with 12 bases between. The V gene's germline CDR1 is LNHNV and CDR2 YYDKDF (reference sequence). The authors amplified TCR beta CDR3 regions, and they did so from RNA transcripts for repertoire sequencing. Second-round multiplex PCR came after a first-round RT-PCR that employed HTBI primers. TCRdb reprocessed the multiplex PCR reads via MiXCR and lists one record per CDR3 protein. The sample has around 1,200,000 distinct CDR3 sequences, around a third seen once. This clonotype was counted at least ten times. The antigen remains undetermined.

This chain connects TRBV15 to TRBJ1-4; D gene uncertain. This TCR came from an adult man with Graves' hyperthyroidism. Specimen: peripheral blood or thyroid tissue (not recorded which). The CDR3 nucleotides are TGTGCCACCAGCTTGAGGGTTGGGGAAAAACTGTTTTTT. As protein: CATSLRVGEKLFF.